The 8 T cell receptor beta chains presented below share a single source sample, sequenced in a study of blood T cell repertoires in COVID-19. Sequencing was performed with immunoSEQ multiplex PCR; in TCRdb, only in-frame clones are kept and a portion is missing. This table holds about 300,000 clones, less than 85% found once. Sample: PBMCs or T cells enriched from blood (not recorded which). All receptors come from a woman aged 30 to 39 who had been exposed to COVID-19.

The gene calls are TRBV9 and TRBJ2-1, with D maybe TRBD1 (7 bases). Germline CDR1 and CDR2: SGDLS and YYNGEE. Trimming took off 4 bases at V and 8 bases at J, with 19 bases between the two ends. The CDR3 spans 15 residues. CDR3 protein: CASSSGGLSAHEQFF. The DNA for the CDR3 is TGTGCCAGCAGCTCAGGGGGACTTAGCGCCCATGAGCAGTTCTTC.

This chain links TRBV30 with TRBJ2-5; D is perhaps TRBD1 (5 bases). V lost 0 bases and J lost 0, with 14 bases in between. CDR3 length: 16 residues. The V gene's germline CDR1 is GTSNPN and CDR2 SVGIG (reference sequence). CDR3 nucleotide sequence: TGTGCCTGGAGTGTTTCGACAGCCGGGTACCAAGAGACCCAGTACTTC. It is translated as CAWSVSTAGYQETQYF. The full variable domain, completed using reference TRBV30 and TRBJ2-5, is SQTIHQWPATLVQPVGSPLSLECTVEGTSNPNLYWYRQAAGRGLQLLFYSVGIGQISSEVPQNLSASRPQDRQFILSSKKLLLSDSGFYLCAWSVSTAGYQETQYFGPGTRLLVL.

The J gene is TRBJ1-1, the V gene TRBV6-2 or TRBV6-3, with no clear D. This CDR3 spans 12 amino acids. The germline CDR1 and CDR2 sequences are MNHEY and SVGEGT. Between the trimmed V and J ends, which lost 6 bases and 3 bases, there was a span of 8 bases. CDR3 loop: CASSLLDTEAFF. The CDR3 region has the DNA TGTGCCAGCAGCCTCCTCGACACTGAAGCTTTCTTT.

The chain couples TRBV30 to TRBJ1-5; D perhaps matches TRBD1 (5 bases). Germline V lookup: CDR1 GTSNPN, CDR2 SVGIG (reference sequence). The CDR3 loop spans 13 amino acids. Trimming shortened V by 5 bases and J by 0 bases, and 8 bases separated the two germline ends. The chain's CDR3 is CAWETDSNQPQHF. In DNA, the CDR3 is TGTGCCTGGGAGACAGATAGCAATCAGCCCCAGCATTTT. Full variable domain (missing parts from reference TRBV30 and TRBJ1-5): SQTIHQWPATLVQPVGSPLSLECTVEGTSNPNLYWYRQAAGRGLQLLFYSVGIGQISSEVPQNLSASRPQDRQFILSSKKLLLSDSGFYLCAWETDSNQPQHFGDGTRLSIL.

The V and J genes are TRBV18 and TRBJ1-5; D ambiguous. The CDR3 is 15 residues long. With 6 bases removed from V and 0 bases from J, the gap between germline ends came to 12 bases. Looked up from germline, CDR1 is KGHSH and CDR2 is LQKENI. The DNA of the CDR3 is TGTGCCAGCTCCCCCGGGGTTAATAGCAATCAGCCCCAGCATTTT. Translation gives CASSPGVNSNQPQHF.

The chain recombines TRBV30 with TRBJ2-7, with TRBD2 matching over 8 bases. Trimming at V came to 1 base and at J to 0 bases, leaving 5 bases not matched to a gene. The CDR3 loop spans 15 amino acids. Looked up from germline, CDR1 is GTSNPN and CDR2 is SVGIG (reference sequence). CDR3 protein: CAWSGTGTSSYEQYF. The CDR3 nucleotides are TGTGCCTGGAGTGGAACCGGGACTAGCTCCTACGAGCAGTACTTC.

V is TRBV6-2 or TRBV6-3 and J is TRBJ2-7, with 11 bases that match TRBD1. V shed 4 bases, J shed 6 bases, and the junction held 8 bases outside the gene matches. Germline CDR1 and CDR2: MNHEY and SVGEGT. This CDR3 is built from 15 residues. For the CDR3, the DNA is TGTGCCAGCAGTTCTACCCCCGGGACAGGGGGCGAGCAGTACTTC. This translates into CASSSTPGTGGEQYF.

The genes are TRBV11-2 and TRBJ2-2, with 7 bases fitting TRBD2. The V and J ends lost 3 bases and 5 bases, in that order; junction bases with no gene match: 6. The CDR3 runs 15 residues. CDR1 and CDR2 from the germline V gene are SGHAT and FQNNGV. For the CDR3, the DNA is TGTGCCAGCAGCTTTTCACTAGCGTCTACCGGGGAGCTGTTTTTT. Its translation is CASSFSLASTGELFF.